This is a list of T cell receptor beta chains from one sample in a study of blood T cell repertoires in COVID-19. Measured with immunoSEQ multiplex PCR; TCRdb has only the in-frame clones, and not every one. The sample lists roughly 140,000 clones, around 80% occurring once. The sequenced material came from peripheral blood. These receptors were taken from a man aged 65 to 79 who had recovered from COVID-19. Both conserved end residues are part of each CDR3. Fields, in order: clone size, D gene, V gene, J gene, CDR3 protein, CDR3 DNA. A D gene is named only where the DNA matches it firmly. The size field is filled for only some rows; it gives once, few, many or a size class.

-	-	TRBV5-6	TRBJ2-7	CASSRRRSSYEQYF	TGTGCCAGCAGCCGTCGGAGGAGCTCCTACGAGCAGTACTTC
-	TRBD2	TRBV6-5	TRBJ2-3	CASSYGLAGLTDTQYF	TGTGCCAGCAGTTACGGACTAGCGGGGCTCACAGATACGCAGTATTTT
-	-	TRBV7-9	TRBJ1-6	CASSPGDSPLHF	TGTGCCAGCAGCCCCGGAGATTCACCCCTCCACTTT
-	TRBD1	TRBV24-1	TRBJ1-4	CATSLTGFEKLFF	TGTGCCACCAGTCTGACAGGGTTTGAAAAACTGTTTTTT
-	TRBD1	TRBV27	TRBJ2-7	CASSFIDRDEQYF	TGTGCCAGCAGTTTCATAGACAGGGACGAGCAGTACTTC
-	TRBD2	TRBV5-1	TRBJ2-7	CASSFAGDIYEQYF	TGCGCCAGCAGCTTTGCGGGAGATATCTACGAGCAGTACTTC
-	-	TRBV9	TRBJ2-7	CASSVEDSSYEQYF	TGTGCCAGCAGCGTAGAAGACAGCTCCTACGAGCAGTACTTC
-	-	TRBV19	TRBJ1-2	CASSMTGYPNYGYTF	TGTGCCAGTAGTATGACGGGGTACCCCAACTATGGCTACACCTTC
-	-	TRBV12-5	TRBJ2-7	CASGLRYEQYF	TGTGCTAGTGGTTTGCGCTACGAGCAGTACTTC
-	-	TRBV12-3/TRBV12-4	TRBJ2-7	CASSTHRVYEQYF	TGTGCCAGCAGTACCCACAGGGTTTACGAGCAGTACTTC
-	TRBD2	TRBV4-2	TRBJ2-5	CASSHGLRLAGKETQYF	TGTGCCAGCAGCCACGGATTGCGACTAGCGGGGAAAGAGACCCAGTACTTC
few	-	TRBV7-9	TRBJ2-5	CASSFSETQYF	TGTGCCAGCAGCTTCTCGGAGACCCAGTACTTC
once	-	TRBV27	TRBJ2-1	CASSLSFSNEQFF	TGTGCCAGCAGTTTGTCCTTTAGCAATGAGCAGTTCTTC
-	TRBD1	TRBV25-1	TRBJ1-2	CASSESGRTGYVGYTF	TGTGCCAGCAGTGAATCGGGCCGGACAGGATACGTTGGCTACACCTTC
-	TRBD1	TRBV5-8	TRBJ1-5	CASSTGTGRRSNQPQHF	TGTGCCAGCAGCACCGGGACAGGGCGACGGAGCAATCAGCCCCAGCATTTT
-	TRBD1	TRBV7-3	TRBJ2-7	CASSRAGGDYEQYF	TGTGCCAGCAGCCGGGCAGGGGGCGATTACGAGCAGTACTTC
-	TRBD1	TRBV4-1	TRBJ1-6	CASLSSPAGQANSPLHF	TGCGCCAGCCTGTCTTCCCCGGCTGGACAGGCGAATTCACCCCTCCACTTT
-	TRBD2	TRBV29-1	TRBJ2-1	CSVGGFSGRASYNEQFF	TGCAGCGTTGGAGGGTTTAGCGGGAGGGCCTCCTACAATGAGCAGTTCTTC
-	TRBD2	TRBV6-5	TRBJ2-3	CASSYGTSATDTQYF	TGTGCCAGCAGTTACGGGACTAGCGCCACAGATACGCAGTATTTT
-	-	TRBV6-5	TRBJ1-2	CASSYSPGAYGYTF	TGTGCCAGCAGTTACTCGCCAGGGGCTTATGGCTACACCTTC
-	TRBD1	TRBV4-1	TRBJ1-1	CASSQGQGTEAFF	TGCGCCAGCAGCCAAGGACAGGGTACTGAAGCTTTCTTT
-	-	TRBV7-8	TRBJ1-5	CASSLEGTSLHF	TGTGCCAGCAGCTTAGAGGGGACATCCCTGCATTTT
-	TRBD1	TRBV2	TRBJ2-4	CASRPAGTVAKNIQYF	TGTGCCAGCAGACCCGCTGGGACAGTAGCCAAAAACATTCAGTACTTC
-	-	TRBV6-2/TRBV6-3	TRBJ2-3	CASSRGNPDTQYF	TGTGCCAGCAGTCGGGGAAACCCAGATACGCAGTATTTT
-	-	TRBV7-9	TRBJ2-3	CASSQTGTTSTDTQYF	TGTGCCAGCAGCCAGACCGGGACAACTAGCACAGATACGCAGTATTTT
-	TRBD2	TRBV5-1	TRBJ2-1	CASSLEPSGLSSYNEQFF	TGCGCCAGCAGCTTGGAGCCTAGCGGGTTGAGCTCCTACAATGAGCAGTTCTTC
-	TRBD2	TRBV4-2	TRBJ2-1	CASSPTGLAGGNEQFF	TGTGCCAGCAGCCCCACCGGACTAGCGGGAGGGAATGAGCAGTTCTTC
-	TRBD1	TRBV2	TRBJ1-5	CASRDRGKQPQHF	TGTGCCAGCAGGGACAGGGGTAAACAGCCCCAGCATTTT
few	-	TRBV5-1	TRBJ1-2	CASSFLGPKGKHGYTF	TGCGCCAGCAGCTTCTTGGGCCCTAAGGGGAAACATGGCTACACCTTC
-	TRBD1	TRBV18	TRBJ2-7	CATSGTGFAEQYF	TGTGCCACCTCCGGGACAGGGTTTGCCGAGCAGTACTTC